The clone carrying this T cell receptor beta chain was seen more than once but under ten times. The antigen remains undetermined. This entry is derived from a study of T-cell reconstitution after alpha-beta-depleted transplantation in children. Study results and caveats: Several hundred expanded graft clones reportedly gave rise to the alpha-beta T cells present about two months after transplant. Certain patients had high TCRbeta diversity at day 60, and it came from recipient T cells and thymic progenitors that survived.

Unique molecular identifiers tagged the TCRbeta library. MiXCR was run by TCRdb on the PCR reads, yielding one entry per CDR3 protein. The sample has about 200,000 distinct CDR3 sequences, approximately 6% seen once. The clonotype comes from a girl under two years old with combined immunodeficiency, due to receive a stem cell transplant. Specimen: PBMCs, collected before TCRalphabeta/CD19-depleted stem cell transplant.

The CDR3 DNA sequence: TGCAGCGTTGAGGGCGGGAGGGCCCCCTACAATGAGCAGTTCTTC. It codes for CSVEGGRAPYNEQFF. This chain joins TRBV29-1 and TRBJ2-1; 9 bases fit TRBD2. The CDR3 covers 15 residues. The germline V gene has CDR1 SQVTM and CDR2 ANQGSEA. The V and J ends lost 3 bases and 2 bases, in that order; junction bases with no gene match: 5.